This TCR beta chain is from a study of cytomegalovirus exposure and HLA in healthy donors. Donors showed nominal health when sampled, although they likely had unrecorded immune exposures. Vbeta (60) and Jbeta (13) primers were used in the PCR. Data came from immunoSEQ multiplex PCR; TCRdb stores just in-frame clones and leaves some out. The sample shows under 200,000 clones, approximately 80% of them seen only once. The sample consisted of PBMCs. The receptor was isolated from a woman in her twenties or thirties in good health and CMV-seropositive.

In nucleotides, the CDR3 is TGTGCCAGCAGCTTGGGCTCCACAGGGGAAAATGGCTACACCTTC. As protein: CASSLGSTGENGYTF. The gene calls are TRBV7-9 and TRBJ1-2, with 7 bases that match TRBD1. The V gene end was trimmed by 3 bases and the J gene end by 6 bases; junction bases not matched to a gene: 10. The CDR3 contains 15 residues. CDR1 is SEHNR, CDR2 FQNEAQ, per germline (reference sequence).